The clone carrying this T cell receptor beta chain was seen many times. Antigen: not known. General observations from the study: The TCR gene usage of tumor memory CD4+ T cells clustered together with blood and lymph node memory CD4+ cells and with lymph node naive CD4+ cells. Tumor Tregs overlapped most with tumor, then blood, naive CD4+ cells.

Memory CD4+ T cells were sorted as CD4+CD45RO+CD25- cells. The CDR3 extends over 17 amino acids. The V and J ends lost 0 bases and 5 bases respectively, with 16 bases between them. Germline loops: CDR1 SEHNR, CDR2 FQNEAQ (reference sequence). Semi-nested PCR with Nested Universal Primer A followed constant-region reverse priming of full-length variable regions. In TCRdb, the 5' RACE reads were re-called with MiXCR into one record per CDR3 protein. The data contain approximately 8,600 distinct CDR3 sequences, more than 15% of them seen just once; the ten biggest clones take up 3.5%. The sample consisted of memory CD4+ T cells sorted from blood. Subset denoted: memory CD4+ T cells, CD4+CD45RO+CD25-. The chain employs TRBV7-9 and TRBJ2-2; D is possibly TRBD2 (6 bases). This receptor was identified in a female donor with breast cancer. CDR3 nucleotides: TGTGCCAGCAGCTTAGCTACCGGGAGCGTAAGGACCGGGGAGCTGTTTTTT. It yields the protein CASSLATGSVRTGELFF.